This T cell receptor (beta chain) was observed in a study of T cell changes during pregnancy in multiple sclerosis. The count of this clone is one. This CDR3 is built from 15 residues. Germline CDR1 is SGHTS and CDR2 is YDEGEE. V lost 4 bases to trimming and J lost 1 base; unmatched junction nucleotides: 5. Libraries were prepared by immunoSEQ multiplex PCR; TCRdb keeps only in-frame clonotypes and omits some of them. The repertoire holds around 65,000 clones, with around 91% as singletons. The V gene is TRBV5-8, the J gene TRBJ2-7; 10 bases match TRBD1. This TCR was sampled from a female donor in good health, enrolled as a control in a pregnancy study. Source: peripheral blood, taken in the third trimester of pregnancy. The CDR3 is CASSVRTGGSYEQYF. CDR3 in DNA: TGTGCCAGCAGCGTCAGGACAGGGGGTTCCTACGAGCAGTACTTC.